This paragraph covers one TCR beta chain sequence. Its cognate antigen has yet to be identified. No base quality values were provided; no much bigger clone lies one nucleotide off. The cohort consisted of fewer than 700 healthy bone marrow donors. Cohort members were all nominally healthy when sampled, although unrecorded immune exposures were likely present. The donor was CMV seronegative and belonged to the group of approximately 320 seronegative cohort members. A peripheral blood sample was provided by each donor, and peripheral blood mononuclear cells were used for TCR beta sequencing. Genomic DNA extraction from the blood cell samples was performed with the Qiagen DNeasy Blood Extraction Kit. The CDR3 runs 13 residues from the cysteine to the phenylalanine. Left in the record is the CDR3 DNA by itself, 39 bases read in frame from the first base. CDR1 SEHNR and CDR2 FQNEAQ were looked up in the germline V gene (reference sequence).

This specimen comes from a study of cytomegalovirus exposure and HLA in healthy donors (dated 2017 in TCRdb). Looking at the study overall: An earlier analysis of some 500 of the donors reported 250 to 300 Gb of sequence data and 100 million to 130 million unique TCR beta sequences from about 200 million T cells. Roughly 300 gigabases of sequencing data and approximately 84 million unique TCR sequences were included in an early release covering under 650 HLA-typed donors. Rather than drawing on any new phenotypic data, the later analysis identified candidate immune exposures from TCR beta sequences and the way those sequences occurred across donors. Five DR-DQ haplotypes were handled as single units for association and clustering because linkage in the cohort was strong. The study profiled the T cell repertoires of hundreds of subjects by immunosequencing and related them to cytomegalovirus serostatus. Donor age, sex, ethnicity and CMV serostatus were compiled together with the repertoire data. An earlier analysis of around 640 of the donors used high-throughput TCR beta sequencing to judge whether each TCR beta V gene segment behaved as functional or pseudogenic. The study combined high-throughput TCR immunosequencing, statistical association of individual TCRs with disease status, and machine learning to predict cytomegalovirus infection status. Among the approximately 430 genotyped donors, approximately 77% belonged to the genetic ancestry cluster associated with self-reported Caucasian donors. Class I and class II HLA loci were covered by the typing at four-digit resolution. All discovery cohort repertoires had been generated using a single sequencing platform. Typing coverage differed by locus: A, B, C, DRB1 and DQB1 were typed in roughly 620-640 donors, DQA1 in 500 to 550, DPA1 in some 570, and DPB1 in 400 to 480. To study patterns of TCR occurrence, a later analysis re-analyzed previously published TCR beta repertoires from hundreds of donors and added high-resolution HLA genotyping. Across 300 to 400 genotyped donors of the cohort, an average of roughly 230,000 unique TCR beta nucleotide sequences per donor were sequenced, and 15% to 20% of those sequences were non-productive. The study aimed to test whether signatures of past pathogen exposure could be identified by cataloging public T cell receptors. A later genetic analysis took genome-wide SNP genotypes for about three fifths of the 666 donors and used that subset as a discovery cohort. In addition to the first cohort of 666 subjects, a separate validation cohort of 130 or so different subjects was used. The research as a whole found: Because counts were too low, around 18 rarely observed V segments, including chromosome 9 orphons, were left out of the earlier analysis of some 600 of the donors. A cluster of highly shared sequence variants was judged likely to represent a technical artifact of the sequencing pipeline. The 87-base-pair reads could not distinguish some IMGT-functional V segments, including TRBV6-2 and TRBV6-3, so those segments were excluded. Only TCR beta chains were sequenced in this cohort, and the absence of alpha or paired-chain data limited detectable features. According to the authors, the approach could potentially be generalized to other disease states and immunological phenotypes. For the cohort, immune exposure information was limited to CMV serostatus. In a later analysis, several top co-occurrence clusters were reported to appear linked to parvovirus B19, influenza, CMV and Epstein-Barr virus. A total of some 180 TCR beta chains were listed by the study as associated with cytomegalovirus. In a later genetic analysis, a missense DCLRE1C variant was associated with V-gene and J-gene trimming of TCR beta chains, and the association was replicated in an independent cohort. In a later analysis, the rate of TCR association differed among HLA loci, with DRB1 alleles having the most associated TCRs and HLA-C alleles having the fewest. HLA typing was unavailable for some donors at each locus, so association tests used only the typed subset. Presence/absence analyses assumed roughly uniform sequencing depth across donors, an assumption that may not hold. In an earlier analysis of approximately 590 of the donors, most TCR beta V segments were observed in productive rearrangements about 90% or about 30% of the time, broadly matching IMGT annotations. A further reported finding was that TCR beta sequences accurately predicted the HLA-A and HLA-B alleles for most subjects in the first cohort. In a later analysis, most CMV-associated TCR beta chains were found to appear HLA-restricted, with HLA associations seemingly driven largely by CMV exposure. Linkage disequilibrium might explain the correlated functional status among segregating V segments, but an unknown experimental factor could not be excluded. The classifier was reported to diagnose cytomegalovirus status with high specificity and sensitivity in both the original and validation cohorts. Across donors, most TCR sequences were observed very rarely, whereas some public TCRs were present in many individuals. When HLA alleles, especially DR and DQ, strongly co-occurred, attributing TCR associations to individual alleles was difficult. A few of the identified cytomegalovirus-associated TCR beta chains were confirmed in vitro to be specific for cytomegalovirus antigens. In a later genetic analysis, fewer N-insertions in productive TCRs were reported among donors in an Asian-associated ancestry cluster than the roughly 700-donor mean. In a later analysis, HLA-associated TCR beta chains showed more clonal expansion and lower generation probabilities than non-associated chains that were equally common. In a later analysis, about 16,000 TCR beta sequences were associated with specific HLA alleles at a false discovery rate of 0.05.

The library was made by the immunoSEQ multiplex PCR assay. A mixture of 60 forward primers for TCR Vbeta segments and 13 reverse primers for TCR Jbeta segments was used in the multiplex PCR. The CDR3 region of rearranged TCR beta genes was amplified from genomic DNA with a multiplex PCR assay. On the Illumina HiSeq System, the amplified TCR beta libraries were sequenced as 87-base-pair reads. As for the authors' bioinformatics: A later analysis counted tens of millions of unique TCR beta chains across the 666 repertoires, and 9.5 million to 11 million of these chains were shared by at least two donors. A nearest-neighbor algorithm error-corrected the raw reads and collapsed the reads into unique sequences, merging closely related sequences to remove PCR and sequencing errors. Alignment of CDR3 sequences to IMGT reference sequences was used to assign V, D and J gene segments. For a sequence to be retained, a match of at least six nucleotides to both a V gene segment and a J gene segment was required. A rearrangement counted as productive if the CDR3 had no stop codons and remained in frame with V and J, and every other rearrangement counted as non-productive. CDR3 was defined by IMGT convention, running from the second conserved V-encoded cysteine to the conserved J-encoded phenylalanine. The earlier analysis of a few hundred of the donors excluded sequences that lacked an unambiguous match to a single V gene segment. In an earlier analysis of several hundred of the donors, V segments were called functional above 56.7% productive rearrangements and were called segregating when the between-donor standard deviation exceeded 5%. A statistical classification framework was developed to diagnose cytomegalovirus status using the catalog of TCR beta chain sequences. In a later analysis, V and J genes were assigned by comparing TCR nucleotide sequences against IMGT/GENE-DB human TR gene sequences. A later analysis assigned CDR3 sequences and most-parsimonious VDJ recombination scenarios with the TCRdist pipeline. In a later analysis, every TCR beta chain was defined by the combination of its CDR3 amino acid sequence and its V-gene family, and reads without a unique V-gene family were dropped. As a way to deal with suspected cross-contamination and a sequencing artifact, a later analysis dropped 450 to 700 nucleotide sequences that were highly shared and had low generation probability. A later analysis calculated a clonal expansion index for each public chain from normalized within-repertoire ranks of inferred template counts. In a later analysis, generation probabilities were computed using a VDJ recombination model fitted to out-of-frame rearrangements, and the results were checked against IGoR. In a later analysis, hypergeometric tests were used to score TCR-TCR, TCR-HLA and TCR-CMV co-occurrence, with a repertoire-size bias correction applied to TCR pairs. A later analysis estimated false discovery rates by permuting HLA or CMV assignments 20 times. In a later analysis, co-occurring TCRs were grouped using DBSCAN, with TCRdist sequence similarity added in when clustering inside HLA-allele-positive subsets. For co-occurrence clustering, repertoires with fewer than 30,000 or more than 120,000 public chains were excluded, along with about five repertoires with anomalous nucleotide sharing. The table comes from immuneACCESS by way of TCRdb, which keeps in-frame sequences with V and J called. Part of the clones is missing from these tables; in studies checked, under half for an unresolved V gene and the rest for unknown reasons. V and J calls and clone size follow that table, whereas D and trimming were derived from the DNA. The sample table shows about 190,000 clones, and over 70% are seen once. The top ten clonotypes cover over 1% of the sample.

The TCR originated in a young man in good health and CMV-seronegative. The chain was built from TRBV7-9 and TRBJ2-5; the best D guess is TRBD1, with 6 bases matching. The J call may be in error: the DNA end matches TRBJ2-7 better. Sequencing input: PBMCs. The nucleotides read TGTGCCAGCAGCTCCGCCAGGGGAGACGAGCAGTACTTC. The encoded protein is CASSSARGDEQYF.